This TCR beta chain was identified during a study of blood T cell repertoires in COVID-19. The CDR3 extends over 18 amino acids. CDR1 is MDHEN and CDR2 is SYDVKM in the germline V gene. V lost 6 bases to trimming and J lost 8 bases; unmatched junction nucleotides: 17. Libraries were prepared by immunoSEQ multiplex PCR; TCRdb keeps only in-frame clonotypes and omits some of them. Of a few hundred thousand clones listed, less than 85% were seen once; the top ten hold roughly 3.6%. The genes are TRBV28 and TRBJ2-1, with 12 bases that match TRBD1. The TCR sequence derives from a woman under 30 with acute or convalescent COVID-19. The sample comprised peripheral blood. CDR3 DNA sequence: TGTGCCAGCAGCTCCGGGACAGGGGGCCGGTTTTTGGGCGATGAGCAGTTCTTC. Its protein product is CASSSGTGGRFLGDEQFF.